This is a list of T cell receptor beta chains from one sample in a study of CD8+ T cells in alopecia areata. Produced via immunoSEQ multiplex PCR; TCRdb's table is partial and in-frame only. There are about 200,000 clones in the sample; 30% to 40% occur only once, and roughly 0.5% lies in the top ten. Here the sequenced sample was CD4+ T cells sorted from blood, taken around week 30, from a patient treated with tofacitinib. These receptors were collected from a human donor with alopecia areata. The CDR3 runs from the conserved cysteine through the conserved F or W. Fields, in order: V gene, D gene, clone size, J gene, CDR3 DNA, CDR3 protein. D genes are given only for firm matches. The size of a clone is reported for some rows only, either as once, few or many, or as a class for expanded clones.

TRBV19	NA	few	TRBJ2-3	TGTGCCAGTTCGGAGAGCACAGATACGCAGTATTTT	CASSESTDTQYF
TRBV9	NA	NA	TRBJ2-1	TGTGCCAGCAGCGTAGGGGGTACCTCCTACAATGAGCAGTTCTTC	CASSVGGTSYNEQFF
TRBV7-9	TRBD2	few	TRBJ2-1	TGTGCCAGCAGCCCGAGGACTAGCGGGATCCACAATGAGCAGTTCTTC	CASSPRTSGIHNEQFF
TRBV7-7	NA	NA	TRBJ2-5	TGTGCCAGCAGCCACCCCGGCAGCTCAGAGACCCAGTACTTC	CASSHPGSSETQYF
TRBV27	NA	few	TRBJ2-7	TGTGCCAGCACCTCCTCAGCACAGGGGAGGCCCTACGAGCAGTACTTC	CASTSSAQGRPYEQYF
TRBV6-5	NA	NA	TRBJ2-3	TGTGCCAGCAGCCGGGACTCCCACACAGATACGCAGTATTTT	CASSRDSHTDTQYF
TRBV28	NA	many	TRBJ2-6	TGTGCCAGCTCGGGCTGGGCCAACGTCCTGACTTTC	CASSGWANVLTF
TRBV7-9	NA	many	TRBJ1-5	TGTGCCAGCAGCTTAGGGGGGTATAGCAATCAGCCCCAGCATTTT	CASSLGGYSNQPQHF
TRBV7-3	TRBD2	few	TRBJ2-1	TGTGCCAGCAGCGTTAGCGGGAGGGCCACCTACAATGAGCAGTTCTTC	CASSVSGRATYNEQFF
TRBV28	NA	few	TRBJ1-5	TGTGCCAGCAGTGCCCCAGTCGTGGGCAATCAGCCCCAGCATTTT	CASSAPVVGNQPQHF